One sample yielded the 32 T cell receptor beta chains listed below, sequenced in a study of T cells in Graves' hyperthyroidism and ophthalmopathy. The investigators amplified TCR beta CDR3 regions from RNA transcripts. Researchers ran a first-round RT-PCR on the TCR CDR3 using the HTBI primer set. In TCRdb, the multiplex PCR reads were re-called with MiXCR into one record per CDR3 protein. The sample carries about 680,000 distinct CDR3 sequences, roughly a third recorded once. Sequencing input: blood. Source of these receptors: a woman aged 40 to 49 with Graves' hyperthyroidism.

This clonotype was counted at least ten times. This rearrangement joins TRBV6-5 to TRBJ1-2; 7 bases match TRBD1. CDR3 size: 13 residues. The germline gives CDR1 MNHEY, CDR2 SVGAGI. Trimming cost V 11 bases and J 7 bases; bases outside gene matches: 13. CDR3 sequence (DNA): TGTGCCGCTCGAGGACAGGACTCTTTTGGCTACACCTTC. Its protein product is CAARGQDSFGYTF.

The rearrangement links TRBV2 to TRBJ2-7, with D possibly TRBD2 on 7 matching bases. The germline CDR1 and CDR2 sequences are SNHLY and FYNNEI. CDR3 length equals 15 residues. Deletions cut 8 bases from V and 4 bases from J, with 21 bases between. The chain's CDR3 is CASSPPGGTGYEQYF. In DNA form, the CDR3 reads TGTGCCAGCTCACCACCGGGGGGCACAGGATACGAGCAGTACTTC.

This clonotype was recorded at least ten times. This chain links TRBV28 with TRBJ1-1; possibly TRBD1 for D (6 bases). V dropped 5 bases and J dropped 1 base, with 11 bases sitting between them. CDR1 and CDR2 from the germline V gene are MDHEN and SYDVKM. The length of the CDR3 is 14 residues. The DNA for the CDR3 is TGTGCCAGCAGTGACAGGACTAGGAACACTGAAGCTTTCTTT. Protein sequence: CASSDRTRNTEAFF.

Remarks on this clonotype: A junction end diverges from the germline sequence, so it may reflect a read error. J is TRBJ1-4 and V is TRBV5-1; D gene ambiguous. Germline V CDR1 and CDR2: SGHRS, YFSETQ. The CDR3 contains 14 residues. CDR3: CASSLTSDNKKLFF. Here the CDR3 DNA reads TGCGCCAGCAGCTTGACATCGGATAATAAAAAACTGTTTTTT.

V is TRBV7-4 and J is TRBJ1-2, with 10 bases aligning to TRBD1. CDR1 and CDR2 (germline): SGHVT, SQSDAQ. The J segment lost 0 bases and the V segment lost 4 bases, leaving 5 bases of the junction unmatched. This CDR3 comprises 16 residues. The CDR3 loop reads CASSSRTGGSNYGYTF. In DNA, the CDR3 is TGTGCCAGCAGCTCTCGGACAGGGGGATCTAACTATGGCTACACCTTC.

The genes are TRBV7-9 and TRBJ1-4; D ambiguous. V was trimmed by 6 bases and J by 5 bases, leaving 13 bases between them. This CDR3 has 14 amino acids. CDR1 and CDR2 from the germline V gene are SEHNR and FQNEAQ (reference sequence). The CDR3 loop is CASSREASNEKLFF. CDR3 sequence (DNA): TGTGCCAGCAGTCGGGAGGCCTCAAATGAAAAACTGTTTTTT. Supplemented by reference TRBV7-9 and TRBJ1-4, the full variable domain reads DTGVSQNPRHKITKRGQNVTFRCDPISEHNRLYWYRQTLGQGPEFLTYFQNEAQLEKSRLLSDRFSAERPKGSFSTLEIQRTEQGDSAMYLCASSREASNEKLFFGSGTQLSVL.

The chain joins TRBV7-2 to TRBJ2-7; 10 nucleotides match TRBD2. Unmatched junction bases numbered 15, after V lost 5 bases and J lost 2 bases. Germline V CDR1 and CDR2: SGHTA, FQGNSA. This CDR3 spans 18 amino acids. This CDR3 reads CASSGELAGVPFTYEQYF. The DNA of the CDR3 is TGTGCCAGCAGCGGAGAGCTAGCGGGGGTTCCCTTTACCTACGAGCAGTACTTC.

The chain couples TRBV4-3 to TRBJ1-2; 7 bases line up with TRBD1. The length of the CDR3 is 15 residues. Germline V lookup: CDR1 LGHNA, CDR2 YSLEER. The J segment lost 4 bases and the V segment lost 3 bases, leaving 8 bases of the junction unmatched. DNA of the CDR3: TGCGCCAGCAGCCATATGGGACAGCGGGTCTATGGCTACACCTTC. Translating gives CASSHMGQRVYGYTF.

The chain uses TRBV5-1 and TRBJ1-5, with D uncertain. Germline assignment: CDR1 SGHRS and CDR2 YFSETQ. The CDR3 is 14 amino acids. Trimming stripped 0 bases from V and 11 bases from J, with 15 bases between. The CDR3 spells CASSLAASVETQHF. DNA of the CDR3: TGCGCCAGCAGCTTGGCTGCTAGCGTGGAGACCCAGCATTTT. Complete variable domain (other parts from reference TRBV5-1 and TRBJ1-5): KAGVTQTPRYLIKTRGQQVTLSCSPISGHRSVSWYQQTPGQGLQFLFEYFSETQRNKGNFPGRFSGRQFSNSRSEMNVSTLELGDSALYLCASSLAASVETQHFGDGTRLSIL.

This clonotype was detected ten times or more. This CDR3 is CASSGPSGSSSYEQYF. As DNA, the CDR3 is TGCGCCAGCAGTGGCCCCTCGGGGTCGAGCTCCTACGAGCAGTACTTC. The chain recombines TRBV10-1 with TRBJ2-7; D perhaps matches TRBD2 (5 bases). Between the trimmed V and J ends, which lost 4 bases and 0 bases, there was a span of 16 bases. CDR1 and CDR2 (germline): WNHNN, SYGVQD (reference sequence). The CDR3 runs to 16 residues.

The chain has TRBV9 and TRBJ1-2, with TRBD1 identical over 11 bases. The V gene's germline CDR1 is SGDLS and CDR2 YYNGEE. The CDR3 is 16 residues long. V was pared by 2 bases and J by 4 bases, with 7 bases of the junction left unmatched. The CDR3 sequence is CASSVYGQGAVYGYTF. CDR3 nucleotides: TGTGCCAGCAGCGTGTATGGACAGGGGGCGGTCTATGGCTACACCTTC.

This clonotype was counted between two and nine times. Written as DNA, the CDR3 is TGCGCCAGCAGCCAAGATCTTGACAGAGACGCTGAAGCTTTCTTT. Protein sequence: CASSQDLDRDAEAFF. The chain uses TRBV4-1 and TRBJ1-1; TRBD1 might be the D (5 bases). The V gene's germline CDR1 is MGHRA and CDR2 YSYEKL. CDR3 length: 15 amino acids. V lost 0 bases and J 6 bases, leaving 14 bases between the germline ends.

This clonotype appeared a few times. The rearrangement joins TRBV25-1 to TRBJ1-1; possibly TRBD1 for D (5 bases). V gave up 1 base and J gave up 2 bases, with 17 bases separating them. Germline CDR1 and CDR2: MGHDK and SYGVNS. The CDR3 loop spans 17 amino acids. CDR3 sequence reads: CASSESRTGTVNTEAFF. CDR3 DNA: TGTGCCAGCAGTGAATCCCGGACCGGGACGGTTAACACTGAAGCTTTCTTT.

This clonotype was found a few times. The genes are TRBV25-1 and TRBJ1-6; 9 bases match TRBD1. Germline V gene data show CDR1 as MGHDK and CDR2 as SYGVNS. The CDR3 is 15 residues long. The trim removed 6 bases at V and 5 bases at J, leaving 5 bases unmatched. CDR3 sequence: CASRQTGGDNSPLHF. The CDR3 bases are TGTGCCAGCAGACAGACAGGGGGGGATAATTCACCCCTCCACTTT.

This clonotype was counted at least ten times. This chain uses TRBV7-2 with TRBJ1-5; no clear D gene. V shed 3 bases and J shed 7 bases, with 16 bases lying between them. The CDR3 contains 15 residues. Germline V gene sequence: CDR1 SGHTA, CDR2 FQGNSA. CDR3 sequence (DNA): TGTGCCAGCAGCTTTTGGGTGGGCGTTGGCCAGCCCCAGCATTTT. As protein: CASSFWVGVGQPQHF.

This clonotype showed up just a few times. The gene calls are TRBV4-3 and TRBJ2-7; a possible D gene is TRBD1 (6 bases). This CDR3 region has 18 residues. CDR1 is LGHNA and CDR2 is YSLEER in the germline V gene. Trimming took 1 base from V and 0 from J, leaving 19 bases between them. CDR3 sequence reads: CASSQGQGTLLFSYEQYF. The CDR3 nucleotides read TGCGCCAGCAGCCAAGGCCAAGGGACATTGCTGTTCTCCTACGAGCAGTACTTC.

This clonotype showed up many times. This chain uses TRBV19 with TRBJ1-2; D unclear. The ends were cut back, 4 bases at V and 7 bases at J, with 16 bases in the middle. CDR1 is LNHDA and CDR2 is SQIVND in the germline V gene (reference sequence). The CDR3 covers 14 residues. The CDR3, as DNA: TGTGCCAGTAGTACAGAGACACCCTGGGGTGGCTACACCTTC. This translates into CASSTETPWGGYTF.

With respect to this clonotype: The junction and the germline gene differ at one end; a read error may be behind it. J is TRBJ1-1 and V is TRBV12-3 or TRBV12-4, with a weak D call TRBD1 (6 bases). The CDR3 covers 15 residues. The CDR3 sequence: CASSYSSQGRTEASF. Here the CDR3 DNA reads TGTGCCAGCAGTTACTCGAGCCAGGGGCGCACTGAAGCTTCCTTT.

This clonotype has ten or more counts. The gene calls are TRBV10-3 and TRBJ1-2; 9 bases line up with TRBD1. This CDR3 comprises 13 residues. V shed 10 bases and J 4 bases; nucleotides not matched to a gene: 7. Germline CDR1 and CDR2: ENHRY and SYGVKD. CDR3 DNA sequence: TGTGCCACGTTCCCGGGACAGGGCTATGGCTACACCTTC. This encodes CATFPGQGYGYTF.

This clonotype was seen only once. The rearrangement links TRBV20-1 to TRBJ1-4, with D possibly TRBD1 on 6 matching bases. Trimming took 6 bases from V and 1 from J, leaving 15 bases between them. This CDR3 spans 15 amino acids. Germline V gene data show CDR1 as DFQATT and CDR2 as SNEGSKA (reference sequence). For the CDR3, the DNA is TGCAGTGCGATAAGGCGAGGGGGAACTAATGAAAAACTGTTTTTT. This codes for CSAIRRGGTNEKLFF.

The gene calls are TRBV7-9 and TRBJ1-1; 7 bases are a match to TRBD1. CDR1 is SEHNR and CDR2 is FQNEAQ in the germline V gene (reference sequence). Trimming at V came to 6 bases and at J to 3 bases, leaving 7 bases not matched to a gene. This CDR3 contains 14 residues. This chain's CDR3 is CASSPQGGHTEAFF. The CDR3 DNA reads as TGTGCCAGCAGTCCCCAGGGGGGCCACACTGAAGCTTTCTTT.

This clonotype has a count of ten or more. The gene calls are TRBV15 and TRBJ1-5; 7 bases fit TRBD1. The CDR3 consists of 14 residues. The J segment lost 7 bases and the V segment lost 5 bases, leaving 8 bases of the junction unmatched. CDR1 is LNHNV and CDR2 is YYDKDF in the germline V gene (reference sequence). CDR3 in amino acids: CATSSRQGLQPQHF. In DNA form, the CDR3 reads TGTGCCACCAGCTCGCGACAGGGCCTACAGCCCCAGCATTTT.

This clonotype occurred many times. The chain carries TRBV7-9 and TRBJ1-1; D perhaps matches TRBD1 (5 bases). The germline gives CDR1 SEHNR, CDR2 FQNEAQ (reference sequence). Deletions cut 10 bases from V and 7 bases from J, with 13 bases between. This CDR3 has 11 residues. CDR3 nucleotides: TGTGCCATCCAGGGTGGCCGTGAAGCTTTCTTT. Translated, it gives CAIQGGREAFF.

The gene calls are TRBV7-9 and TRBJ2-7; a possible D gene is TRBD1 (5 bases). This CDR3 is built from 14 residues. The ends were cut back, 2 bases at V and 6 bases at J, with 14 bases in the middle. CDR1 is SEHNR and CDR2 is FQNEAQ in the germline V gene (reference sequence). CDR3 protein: CASSLWGRNCEQYF. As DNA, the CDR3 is TGTGCCAGCAGCTTATGGGGCAGGAACTGCGAGCAGTACTTC.

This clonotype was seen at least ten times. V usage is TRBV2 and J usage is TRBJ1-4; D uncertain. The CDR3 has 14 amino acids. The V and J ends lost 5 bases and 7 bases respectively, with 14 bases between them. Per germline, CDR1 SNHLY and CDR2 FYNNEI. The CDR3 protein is CASSTGHELEKLFF. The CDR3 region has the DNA TGTGCCAGCAGTACCGGGCATGAGCTTGAAAAACTGTTTTTT.

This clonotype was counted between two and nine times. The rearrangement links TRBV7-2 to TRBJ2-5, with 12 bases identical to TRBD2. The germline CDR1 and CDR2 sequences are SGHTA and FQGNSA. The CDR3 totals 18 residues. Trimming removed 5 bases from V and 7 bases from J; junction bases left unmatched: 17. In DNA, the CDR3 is TGTGCCAGCAGCCAAGTGCTAGCGGGGGGGCACACCCCGGGGACCCAGTACTTC. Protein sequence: CASSQVLAGGHTPGTQYF.

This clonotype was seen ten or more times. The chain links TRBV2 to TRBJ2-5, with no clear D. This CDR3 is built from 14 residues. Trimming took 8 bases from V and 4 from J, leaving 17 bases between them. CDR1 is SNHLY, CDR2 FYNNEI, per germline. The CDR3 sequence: CASRLIQAPETQYF. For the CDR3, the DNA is TGTGCCAGCCGCCTCATCCAGGCCCCAGAGACCCAGTACTTC.

The CDR3 region has the DNA TGTGCCAGCTCACCACCGGATAGGCGGACGATCTACGAGCAGTACTTC. Amino acids: CASSPPDRRTIYEQYF. The chain recombines TRBV7-9 with TRBJ2-7; the D is unclear. Trimming took 8 bases from V and 3 from J, leaving 23 bases between them. The CDR3 spans 16 residues. The V gene's germline CDR1 is SEHNR and CDR2 FQNEAQ (reference sequence). Based on the CDR3 plus reference TRBV7-9 and TRBJ2-7, the full variable domain is DTGVSQNPRHKITKRGQNVTFRCDPISEHNRLYWYRQTLGQGPEFLTYFQNEAQLEKSRLLSDRFSAERPKGSFSTLEIQRTEQGDSAMYLCASSPPDRRTIYEQYFGPGTRLTVT.

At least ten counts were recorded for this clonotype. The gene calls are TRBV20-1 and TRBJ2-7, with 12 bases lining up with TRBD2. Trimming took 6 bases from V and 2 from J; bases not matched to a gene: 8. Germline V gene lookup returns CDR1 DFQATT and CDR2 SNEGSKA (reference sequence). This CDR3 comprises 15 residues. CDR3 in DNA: TGCAGTGCAAGTAGGCTAGCGGGAGGGGCCTACGAGCAGTACTTC. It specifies CSASRLAGGAYEQYF.

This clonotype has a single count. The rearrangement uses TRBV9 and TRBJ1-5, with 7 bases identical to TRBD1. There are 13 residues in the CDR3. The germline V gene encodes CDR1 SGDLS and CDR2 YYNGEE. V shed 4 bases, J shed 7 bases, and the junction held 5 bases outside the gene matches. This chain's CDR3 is CASSSGGMQPQHF. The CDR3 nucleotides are TGTGCCAGCAGCTCAGGGGGTATGCAGCCCCAGCATTTT.

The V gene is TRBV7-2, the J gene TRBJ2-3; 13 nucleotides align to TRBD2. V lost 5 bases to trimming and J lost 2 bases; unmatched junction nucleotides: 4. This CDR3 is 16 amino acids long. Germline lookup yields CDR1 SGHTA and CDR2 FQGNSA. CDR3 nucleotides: TGTGCCAGCAGCATGACTAGCGGGAGGCCCACAGATACGCAGTATTTT. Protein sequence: CASSMTSGRPTDTQYF. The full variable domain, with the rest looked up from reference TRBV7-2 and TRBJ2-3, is GAGVSQSPSNKVTEKGKDVELRCDPISGHTALYWYRQSLGQGLEFLIYFQGNSAPDKSGLPSDRFSAERTGGSVSTLTIQRTQQEDSAVYLCASSMTSGRPTDTQYFGPGTRLTVL.

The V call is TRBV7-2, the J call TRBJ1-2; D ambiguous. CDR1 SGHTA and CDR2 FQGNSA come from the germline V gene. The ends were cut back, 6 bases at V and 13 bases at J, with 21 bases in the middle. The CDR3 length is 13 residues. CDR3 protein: CASSSQADKGRTF. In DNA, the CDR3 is TGTGCCAGCAGTTCTCAGGCTGACAAAGGTCGCACCTTC. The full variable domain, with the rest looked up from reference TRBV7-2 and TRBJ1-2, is GAGVSQSPSNKVTEKGKDVELRCDPISGHTALYWYRQSLGQGLEFLIYFQGNSAPDKSGLPSDRFSAERTGGSVSTLTIQRTQQEDSAVYLCASSSQADKGRTFGSGTRLTVV.